A single sample gave rise to the 5 T cell receptor beta chains below, sequenced in a study of regulatory T cells in long-lasting Graves disease. This sample's time point: newly diagnosed GD, antithyroid drugs for less than 3 months. Following extraction of RNA from PBMCs, that RNA was used to make the TCR library. In building TCR beta libraries, iRepertoire HTBI primers were used together with Arm-PCR of CDR3 regions. TCRdb redid the calling of the multiplex PCR reads with MiXCR, one entry per CDR3 protein. The table shows about 370,000 distinct CDR3 sequences, with 15% to 17% occurring only once. This sample comprised peripheral blood mononuclear cells (PBMCs), obtained at new diagnosis, from a patient treated with antithyroid drugs. These receptors came from a female donor with Graves disease.

This clonotype was observed a few times. This rearrangement joins TRBV28 to TRBJ2-7; D gene ambiguous. There are 14 residues in the CDR3. Looked up from germline, CDR1 is MDHEN and CDR2 is SYDVKM. V lost 5 bases and J lost 2, with 13 bases in between. CDR3 in amino acids: CASSAPTVTYEQYF. DNA of the CDR3: TGTGCCAGCAGTGCCCCCACGGTTACCTACGAGCAGTACTTC.

This rearrangement joins TRBV6-1 to TRBJ2-1; 8 bases fit TRBD2. The germline gives CDR1 MNHNS, CDR2 SASEGT. With 7 bases clipped from V and 5 bases from J, the junction kept 13 bases outside the gene matches. The CDR3 has 16 amino acids. The CDR3, as DNA: TGTGCCAGCATACCACGGGCGGGAGGTTCCCACAATGAGCAGTTCTTC. Its protein is CASIPRAGGSHNEQFF.

This clonotype was counted many times. J is TRBJ2-1 and V is TRBV5-1, with 7 bases lining up with TRBD2. Unmatched junction bases numbered 20, after V lost 4 bases and J lost 4 bases. The CDR3 runs to 19 residues. The germline gives CDR1 SGHRS, CDR2 YFSETQ. The CDR3 DNA sequence: TGCGCCAGCAGCCCGGCACGTAGTAGCGGGTATCGATTGTACAATGAGCAGTTCTTC. Translated, it gives CASSPARSSGYRLYNEQFF.

The V call is TRBV6-2 or TRBV6-3, the J call TRBJ2-5; 10 nucleotides align to TRBD2. The CDR3 has 15 residues. Germline V gene lookup returns CDR1 MNHEY and CDR2 SVGEGT. With V trimmed by 5 bases and J by 2 bases, 5 bases remained unmatched. The CDR3 DNA reads as TGTGCCAGCAGTGGAAAGCGGGGGGGTCAAGAGACCCAGTACTTC. Its translation: CASSGKRGGQETQYF.

The CDR3: CASSFTGGFF. CDR3 sequence (DNA): TGTGCCAGCAGCTTTACGGGGGGGTTCTTC. The V gene is TRBV7-9, the J gene TRBJ2-1, with TRBD2 matching over 7 bases. CDR1 and CDR2 (germline): SEHNR, FQNEAQ (reference sequence). V was clipped by 3 bases and J by 15 bases; unmatched bases: 2. The CDR3 has 10 residues.